The 25 T cell receptor beta chains given below trace back to one sample, sequenced in a study of blood T cell repertoires in COVID-19. Only in-frame clones appear in the TCRdb table, and some are missing; sequencing was by immunoSEQ multiplex PCR. The sample includes some 160,000 clones, roughly 75% seen only once; the top ten take about 6.5%. The sequenced sample was peripheral blood. These receptors were collected from a man aged 65 to 85 with active or convalescent COVID-19.

This chain links TRBV6-5 with TRBJ2-5; TRBD2 might be the D (6 bases). Germline loops: CDR1 MNHEY, CDR2 SVGAGI. The CDR3 has 16 residues. V was cut by 0 bases and J by 2 bases, with 13 bases left in between. The DNA of the CDR3 is TGTGCCAGCAGTTACTCGAATCCGGGAGCGCAAGAGACCCAGTACTTC. Translating it yields CASSYSNPGAQETQYF.

This chain joins TRBV5-4 and TRBJ2-2, with 10 bases aligning to TRBD2. This CDR3 is built from 15 residues. Germline CDR1 and CDR2: SGHNT and YYREEE (reference sequence). V trimming: 6 bases; J trimming: 1 base; junction bases outside the gene matches: 3. The CDR3 nucleotides read TGTGCCAGCAAGCGGGGGGGCGGGAACACCGGGGAGCTGTTTTTT. Its translation is CASKRGGGNTGELFF.

The chain uses TRBV11-2 and TRBJ2-7, with 11 bases matching TRBD2. From germline, CDR1 is SGHAT and CDR2 FQNNGV. The CDR3 is made up of 17 amino acids. V shed 5 bases, J shed 0 bases, and the junction held 9 bases outside the gene matches. In DNA form, the CDR3 reads TGTGCCAGCAGCAAAGGGACTAGCGGCAAAAGCTCCTACGAGCAGTACTTC. Translated: CASSKGTSGKSSYEQYF.

V usage is TRBV30 and J usage is TRBJ2-3; 8 nucleotides align to TRBD1. Trimming took 3 bases from V and 4 from J; bases not matched to a gene: 6. The length of the CDR3 is 14 residues. The germline V gene has CDR1 GTSNPN and CDR2 SVGIG (reference sequence). CDR3 amino acids: CAWSQGAGSDTQYF. CDR3 sequence (DNA): TGTGCCTGGAGCCAGGGGGCCGGATCAGATACGCAGTATTTT.

The rearrangement joins TRBV5-4 to TRBJ2-7, with 9 nucleotides matching TRBD2. J lost 6 bases, V lost 4 bases, and 11 bases had no gene match. Germline V gene sequence: CDR1 SGHNT, CDR2 YYREEE (reference sequence). The CDR3 is made up of 15 amino acids. CDR3 protein: CASSPQGGRAGEQYF. CDR3 DNA sequence: TGTGCCAGCAGCCCCCAAGGCGGGAGGGCCGGCGAGCAGTACTTC.

This clone was recorded once. The rearrangement joins TRBV10-3 to TRBJ2-5; TRBD2 aligns across 9 bases. V trimming: 8 bases; J trimming: 5 bases; junction bases outside the gene matches: 18. The length of the CDR3 is 17 residues. Germline CDR1 is ENHRY and CDR2 is SYGVKD. DNA of the CDR3: TGTGCCATCTCCCGCGCTGCGGCTAGCGGGACTTCTGAGACCCAGTACTTC. The encoded protein is CAISRAAASGTSETQYF.

V usage is TRBV10-3 and J usage is TRBJ1-3; D is perhaps TRBD1 (6 bases). Germline values: CDR1 ENHRY, CDR2 SYGVKD. The V gene lost 3 bases and the J gene lost 2 bases, with 23 bases spanning the gap. This CDR3 comprises 19 residues. DNA of the CDR3: TGTGCCATCAGTGATTTGGCAGGGAGATACCCAGGGGCTGGAAACACCATATATTTT. Translated: CAISDLAGRYPGAGNTIYF.

The chain couples TRBV12-5 to TRBJ2-1; 11 nucleotides line up with TRBD2. V dropped 1 base and J dropped 6; count of bases not matched to a gene: 8. The CDR3 contains 17 residues. Germline CDR1 is LGHNT and CDR2 is FRNRAP. The CDR3 DNA reads TGTGCTAGTGGTTTGGCCCCACGTAGCGGGGGGGCCAATGAGCAGTTCTTC. It is translated as CASGLAPRSGGANEQFF.

The rearrangement joins TRBV5-1 to TRBJ2-7, with 8 bases matching TRBD1. V was pared by 0 bases and J by 7 bases, with 9 bases of the junction left unmatched. The CDR3 spans 15 residues. Per the germline V gene, CDR1 is SGHRS and CDR2 is YFSETQ. For the CDR3, the DNA is TGCGCCAGCAGCTTGGATCAGGGGGCCACGAGAGAGCAGTACTTC. Translating it yields CASSLDQGATREQYF.

The J gene is TRBJ2-6, the V gene TRBV18, with D uncertain. The germline V and J ends were trimmed by 3 bases and 1 base, with 7 bases remaining between them. In germline, CDR1 is KGHSH, CDR2 LQKENI. The CDR3 contains 15 residues. The CDR3 DNA reads as TGTGCCAGCTCACCCGACAAGTCTGGGGCCAACGTCCTGACTTTC. The encoded protein is CASSPDKSGANVLTF.

V and J are TRBV19 and TRBJ2-4; D may be TRBD1 (6 bases). V shed 0 bases and J shed 1 base, with 19 bases lying between them. The CDR3 runs 19 residues. CDR1 and CDR2 from the germline V gene are LNHDA and SQIVND (reference sequence). In DNA form, the CDR3 reads TGTGCCAGTAGTATAGATCCCCCTACAGGGATTGCGGCCAAAAACATTCAGTACTTC. Encoded protein: CASSIDPPTGIAAKNIQYF.

The chain links TRBV28 to TRBJ2-7; TRBD1 might be the D (6 bases). The CDR3 is made up of 16 amino acids. Germline CDR1 is MDHEN and CDR2 is SYDVKM. Trimming removed 2 bases from V and 3 bases from J, with 17 bases in between. The CDR3 bases are TGTGCCAGCAGTTTAAATGAGGGACCGACAGGCTACGAGCAGTACTTC. This sequence encodes CASSLNEGPTGYEQYF.

The sample holds a few counts of this clone. The chain links TRBV5-4 to TRBJ2-1; TRBD2 aligns across 11 bases. Losses at the gene ends were 4 bases for V and 2 bases for J; bases not matched to a gene: 2. Germline CDR1 and CDR2: SGHNT and YYREEE (reference sequence). CDR3 length: 15 amino acids. This CDR3 reads CASSQGLAAYNEQFF. The CDR3 coding sequence is TGTGCCAGCAGCCAGGGACTAGCGGCCTACAATGAGCAGTTCTTC.

The chain employs TRBV4-2 and TRBJ2-1; D is undetermined. Germline CDR1 is LGHNA and CDR2 is YNFKEQ. The V gene lost 4 bases and the J gene lost 0 bases, with 13 bases spanning the gap. This CDR3 is built from 16 residues. This CDR3 reads CASSLLAETSYNEQFF. For the CDR3, the DNA is TGTGCCAGCAGCCTGTTGGCGGAGACCTCCTACAATGAGCAGTTCTTC.

This chain connects TRBV15 to TRBJ2-3; D gene ambiguous. Germline CDR1 is LNHNV and CDR2 is YYDKDF (reference sequence). The V and J ends lost 3 bases and 5 bases respectively, with 9 bases between them. The CDR3 is 13 amino acids. The CDR3 is CATSSGTKDTQYF. The CDR3 DNA reads as TGTGCCACCAGCAGCGGTACTAAAGATACGCAGTATTTT.

The V gene is TRBV6-5, the J gene TRBJ1-4; D perhaps matches TRBD1 (6 bases). CDR3 size: 15 residues. Germline V gives CDR1 MNHEY, CDR2 SVGAGI. The V end lost 7 bases, the J end lost 3 bases, and 15 bases lay between the germline ends. The CDR3 loop reads CASTDRSTPNEKLFF. The DNA for the CDR3 is TGTGCCAGCACGGACAGAAGTACACCTAATGAAAAACTGTTTTTT.

The rearrangement links TRBV19 to TRBJ1-5, with a possible D match to TRBD1 (5 bases). Germline V gene lookup returns CDR1 LNHDA and CDR2 SQIVND (reference sequence). Trimming cost V 2 bases and J 3 bases, with 14 bases left between them. The CDR3 extends over 16 amino acids. This chain's CDR3 is CASSIRGGITNQPQHF. In DNA form, the CDR3 reads TGTGCCAGTAGTATACGGGGCGGGATTACCAATCAGCCCCAGCATTTT.

CDR3 sequence (DNA): TGCGCCAGCAGCGGAGGAACTCTCTATGGCTACACCTTC. This gives the protein CASSGGTLYGYTF. The chain carries TRBV5-1 and TRBJ1-2; the D is unclear. The germline V gene has CDR1 SGHRS and CDR2 YFSETQ. V dropped 4 bases and J dropped 4 bases, with 11 bases sitting between them. CDR3 length equals 13 residues.

The rearrangement joins TRBV7-8 to TRBJ1-3; 9 positions agree with TRBD1. J was trimmed by 0 bases and V by 5 bases; bases with no gene match: 5. This CDR3 has 16 residues. CDR1 SGHVS and CDR2 FQNEAQ come from the germline V gene. CDR3 in DNA: TGTGCCAGCAGCGTGGGACAGGGTTACTCTGGAAACACCATATATTTT. Its protein is CASSVGQGYSGNTIYF. Full variable domain (remainder filled in from reference TRBV7-8 and TRBJ1-3): GAGVSQSPRYKVAKRGQDVALRCDPISGHVSLFWYQQALGQGPEFLTYFQNEAQLDKSGLPSDRFFAERPEGSVSTLKIQRTQQEDSAVYLCASSVGQGYSGNTIYFGEGSWLTVV.

V is TRBV2 and J is TRBJ1-3; D is unclear. The germline CDR1 and CDR2 sequences are SNHLY and FYNNEI. V shed 7 bases and J shed 2 bases, with 9 bases lying between them. The CDR3 covers 13 residues. CDR3 sequence: CASKQFTGNTIYF. The CDR3 coding sequence is TGTGCCAGCAAGCAATTCACTGGAAACACCATATATTTT.

Details on this clone: Germline is not matched at one junction end, which may reflect a read error. The chain links TRBV4-1 to TRBJ2-3; 11 bases agree with TRBD2. CDR3 length: 15 amino acids. CDR1 is MGHRA, CDR2 YSYEKL, per germline. The CDR3 spells CASSQEALAGDPQYF. The CDR3, as DNA: TGCGCCAGCAGCCAAGAGGCACTAGCGGGAGATCCGCAGTATTTT.

CDR3 residues: CASSYSGEVRYGYTF. Written as DNA, the CDR3 is TGTGCCAGCAGTTACTCCGGTGAGGTCCGCTATGGCTACACCTTC. The chain carries TRBV6-5 and TRBJ1-2; D is unclear. The CDR3 consists of 15 residues. Germline V gene lookup returns CDR1 MNHEY and CDR2 SVGAGI. V gave up 0 bases and J gave up 4 bases, with 12 bases separating them.

The rearrangement uses TRBV7-2 and TRBJ1-6; TRBD1 matches 7 bases. CDR1 SGHTA and CDR2 FQGNSA come from the germline V gene. The length of the CDR3 is 15 residues. The V gene end was trimmed by 0 bases and the J gene end by 9 bases; junction bases not matched to a gene: 5. The CDR3 loop reads CASSLAAQGTSPLHF. The CDR3 DNA sequence: TGTGCCAGCAGCTTAGCTGCACAGGGGACTTCACCCCTCCACTTT.

V and J are TRBV3-1 (or the pseudogene TRBV3-2) and TRBJ2-5, with D hard to call. The CDR3 covers 15 residues. Germline V CDR1 and CDR2: LGHDT, YNNKEL (reference sequence). The ends were cut back, 0 bases at V and 0 bases at J, with 8 bases in the middle. Written as DNA, the CDR3 is TGTGCCAGCAGCCAAGATGCAGACTACCAAGAGACCCAGTACTTC. Protein sequence: CASSQDADYQETQYF.

This chain uses TRBV19 with TRBJ1-5; D gene uncertain. Per germline, CDR1 LNHDA and CDR2 SQIVND (reference sequence). The CDR3 length is 13 residues. The V and J ends lost 8 bases and 6 bases respectively, with 14 bases between them. CDR3 residues: CASCPGNSQPQHF. The CDR3 bases are TGTGCCAGTTGCCCGGGAAATAGTCAGCCCCAGCATTTT. Based on the CDR3 plus reference TRBV19 and TRBJ1-5, the full variable domain is DGGITQSPKYLFRKEGQNVTLSCEQNLNHDAMYWYRQDPGQGLRLIYYSQIVNDFQKGDIAEGYSVSREKKESFPLTVTSAQKNPTAFYLCASCPGNSQPQHFGDGTRLSIL.